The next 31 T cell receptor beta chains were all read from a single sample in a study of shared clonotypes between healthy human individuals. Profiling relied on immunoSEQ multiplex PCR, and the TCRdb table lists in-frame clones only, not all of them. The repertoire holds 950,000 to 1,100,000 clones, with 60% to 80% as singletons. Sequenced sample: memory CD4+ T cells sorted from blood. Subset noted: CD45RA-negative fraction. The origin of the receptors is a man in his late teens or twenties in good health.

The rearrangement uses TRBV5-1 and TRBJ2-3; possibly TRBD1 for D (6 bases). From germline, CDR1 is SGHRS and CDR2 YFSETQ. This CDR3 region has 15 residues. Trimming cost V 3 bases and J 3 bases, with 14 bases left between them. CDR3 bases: TGCGCCAGCAGCTCGATCACAGGGACGACAGATACGCAGTATTTT. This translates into CASSSITGTTDTQYF.

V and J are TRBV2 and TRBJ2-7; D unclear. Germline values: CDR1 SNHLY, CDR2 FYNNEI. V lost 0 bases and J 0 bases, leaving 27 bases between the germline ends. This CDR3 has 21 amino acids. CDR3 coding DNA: TGTGCCAGCAGTGAAGCCCCTGTTTTTTCCGCTGTCGGCGGCTACTCCTACGAGCAGTACTTC. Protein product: CASSEAPVFSAVGGYSYEQYF.

The CDR3 reads CASSFGVREFF. The CDR3 DNA sequence: TGTGCCAGCAGTTTTGGAGTACGGGAGTTCTTC. The V gene is TRBV27, the J gene TRBJ2-1; D is ambiguous. V lost 3 bases, J lost 14 bases, and 11 bases lay in between. CDR1 and CDR2 (germline): MNHEY, SMNVEV (reference sequence). The CDR3 runs to 11 residues.

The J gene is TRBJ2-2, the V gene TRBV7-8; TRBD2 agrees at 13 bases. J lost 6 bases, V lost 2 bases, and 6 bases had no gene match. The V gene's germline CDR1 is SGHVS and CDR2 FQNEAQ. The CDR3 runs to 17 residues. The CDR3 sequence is CASSLRTSGRRAGELFF. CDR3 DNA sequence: TGTGCCAGCAGCTTACGGACTAGCGGGAGACGGGCCGGGGAGCTGTTTTTT.

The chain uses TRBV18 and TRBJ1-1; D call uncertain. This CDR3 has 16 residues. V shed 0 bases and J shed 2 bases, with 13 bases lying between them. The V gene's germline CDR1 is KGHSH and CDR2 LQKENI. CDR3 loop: CASSPPNGESNTEAFF. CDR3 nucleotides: TGTGCCAGCTCACCACCGAACGGTGAAAGTAACACTGAAGCTTTCTTT. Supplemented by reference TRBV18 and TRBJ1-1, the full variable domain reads NAGVMQNPRHLVRRRGQEARLRCSPMKGHSHVYWYRQLPEEGLKFMVYLQKENIIDESGMPKERFSAEFPKEGPSILRIQQVVRGDSAAYFCASSPPNGESNTEAFFGQGTRLTVV.

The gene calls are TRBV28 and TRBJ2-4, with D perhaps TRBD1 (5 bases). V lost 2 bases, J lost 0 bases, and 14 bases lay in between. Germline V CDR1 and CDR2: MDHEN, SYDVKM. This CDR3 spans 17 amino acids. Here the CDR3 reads CASSLRQGDLAKNIQYF. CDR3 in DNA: TGTGCCAGCAGTTTACGGCAGGGTGACCTAGCCAAAAACATTCAGTACTTC.

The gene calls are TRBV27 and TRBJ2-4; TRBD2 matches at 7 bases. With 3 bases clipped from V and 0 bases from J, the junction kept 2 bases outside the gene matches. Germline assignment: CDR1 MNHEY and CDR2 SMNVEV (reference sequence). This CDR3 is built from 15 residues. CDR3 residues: CASSLGGIAKNIQYF. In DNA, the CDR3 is TGTGCCAGCAGTTTGGGGGGGATAGCCAAAAACATTCAGTACTTC.

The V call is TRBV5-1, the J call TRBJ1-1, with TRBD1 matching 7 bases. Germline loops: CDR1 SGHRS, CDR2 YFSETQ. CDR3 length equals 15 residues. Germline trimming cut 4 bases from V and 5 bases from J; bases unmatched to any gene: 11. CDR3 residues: CASSIRDSSGTEAFF. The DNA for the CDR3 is TGCGCCAGCAGCATACGGGACAGCTCGGGGACTGAAGCTTTCTTT.

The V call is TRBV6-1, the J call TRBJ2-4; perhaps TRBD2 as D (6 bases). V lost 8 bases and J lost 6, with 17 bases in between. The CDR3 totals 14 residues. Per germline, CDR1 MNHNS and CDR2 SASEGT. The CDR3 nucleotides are TGTGCCAGCTTTGACCCCCTCGGGGGAAACATTCAGTACTTC. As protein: CASFDPLGGNIQYF.

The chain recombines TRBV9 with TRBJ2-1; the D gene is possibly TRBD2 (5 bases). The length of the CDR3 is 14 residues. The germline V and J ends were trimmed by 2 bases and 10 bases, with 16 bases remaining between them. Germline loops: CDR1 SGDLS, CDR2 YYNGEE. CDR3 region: CASSVELGRMEQFF. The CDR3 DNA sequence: TGTGCCAGCAGCGTCGAACTAGGGCGCATGGAGCAGTTCTTC.

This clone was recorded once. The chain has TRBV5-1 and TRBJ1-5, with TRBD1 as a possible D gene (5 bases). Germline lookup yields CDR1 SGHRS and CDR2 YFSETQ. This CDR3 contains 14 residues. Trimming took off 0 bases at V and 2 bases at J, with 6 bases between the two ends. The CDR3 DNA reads TGCGCCAGCAGCTTGGGGGACGGCAATCAGCCCCAGCATTTT. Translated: CASSLGDGNQPQHF.

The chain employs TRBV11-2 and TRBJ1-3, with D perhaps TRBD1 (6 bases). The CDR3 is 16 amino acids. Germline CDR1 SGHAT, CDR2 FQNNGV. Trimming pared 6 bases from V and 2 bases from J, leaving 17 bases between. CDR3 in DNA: TGTGCCAGCAGTTCTACAGGGACCTCGGCTGGAAACACCATATATTTT. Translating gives CASSSTGTSAGNTIYF.

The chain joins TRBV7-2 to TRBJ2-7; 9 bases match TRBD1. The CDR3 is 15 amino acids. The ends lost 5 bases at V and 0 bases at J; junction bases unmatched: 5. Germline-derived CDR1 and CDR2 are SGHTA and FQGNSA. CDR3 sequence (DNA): TGTGCCAGCAGCAAGGACAGGGGCCTCTCCTACGAGCAGTACTTC. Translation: CASSKDRGLSYEQYF.

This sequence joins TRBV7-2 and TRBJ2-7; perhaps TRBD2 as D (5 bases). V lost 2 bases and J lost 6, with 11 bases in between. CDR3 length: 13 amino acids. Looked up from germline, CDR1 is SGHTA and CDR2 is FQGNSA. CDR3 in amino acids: CASSLQLASEQYF. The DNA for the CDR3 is TGTGCCAGCAGCTTACAATTAGCGTCCGAGCAGTACTTC.

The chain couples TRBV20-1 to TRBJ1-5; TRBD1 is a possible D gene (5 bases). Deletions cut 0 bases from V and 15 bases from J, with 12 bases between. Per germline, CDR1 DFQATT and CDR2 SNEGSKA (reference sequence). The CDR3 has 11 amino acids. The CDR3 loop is CSARDQTARHF. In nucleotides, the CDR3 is TGCAGTGCTAGAGATCAGACAGCCCGGCATTTT.

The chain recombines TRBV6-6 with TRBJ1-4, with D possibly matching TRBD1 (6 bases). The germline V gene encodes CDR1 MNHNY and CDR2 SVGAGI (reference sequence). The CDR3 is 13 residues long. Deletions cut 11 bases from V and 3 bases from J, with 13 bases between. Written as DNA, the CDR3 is TGTGCCTCTCACAGGGTTGCTAATGAAAAACTGTTTTTT. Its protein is CASHRVANEKLFF.

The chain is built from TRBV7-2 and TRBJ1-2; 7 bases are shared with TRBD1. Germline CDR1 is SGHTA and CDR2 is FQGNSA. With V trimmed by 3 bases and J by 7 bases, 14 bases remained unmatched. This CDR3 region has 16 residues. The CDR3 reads CASSFSTGIVMFGYTF. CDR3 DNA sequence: TGTGCCAGCAGCTTTTCGACAGGGATCGTGATGTTTGGCTACACCTTC.

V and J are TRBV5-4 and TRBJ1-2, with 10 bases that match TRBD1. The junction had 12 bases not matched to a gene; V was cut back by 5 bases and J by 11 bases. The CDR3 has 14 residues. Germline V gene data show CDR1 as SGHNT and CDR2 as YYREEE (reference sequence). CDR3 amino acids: CASRPDRGRFLYTF. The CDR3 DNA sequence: TGTGCCAGCAGACCCGACAGGGGGCGATTCTTGTACACCTTC.

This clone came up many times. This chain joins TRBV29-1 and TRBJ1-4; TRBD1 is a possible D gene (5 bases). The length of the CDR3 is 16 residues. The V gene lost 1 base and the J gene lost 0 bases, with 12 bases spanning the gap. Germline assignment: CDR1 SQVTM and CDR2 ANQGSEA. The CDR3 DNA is TGCAGCGTTGAAGTTTCGAGGGACTCAACTAATGAAAAACTGTTTTTT. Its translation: CSVEVSRDSTNEKLFF.

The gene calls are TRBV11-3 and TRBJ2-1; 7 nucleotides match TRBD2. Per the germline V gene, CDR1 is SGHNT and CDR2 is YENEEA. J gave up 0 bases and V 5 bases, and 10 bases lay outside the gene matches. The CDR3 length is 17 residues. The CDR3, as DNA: TGTGCCAGCAGCAACAACGCGCGGGGGAGCTCCTACAATGAGCAGTTCTTC. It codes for CASSNNARGSSYNEQFF.

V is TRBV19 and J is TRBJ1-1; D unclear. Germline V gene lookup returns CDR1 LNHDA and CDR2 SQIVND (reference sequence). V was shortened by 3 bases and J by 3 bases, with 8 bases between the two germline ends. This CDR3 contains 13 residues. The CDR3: CASSIPPHTEAFF. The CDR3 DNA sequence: TGTGCCAGTAGTATCCCCCCGCACACTGAAGCTTTCTTT. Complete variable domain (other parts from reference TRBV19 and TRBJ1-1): DGGITQSPKYLFRKEGQNVTLSCEQNLNHDAMYWYRQDPGQGLRLIYYSQIVNDFQKGDIAEGYSVSREKKESFPLTVTSAQKNPTAFYLCASSIPPHTEAFFGQGTRLTVV.

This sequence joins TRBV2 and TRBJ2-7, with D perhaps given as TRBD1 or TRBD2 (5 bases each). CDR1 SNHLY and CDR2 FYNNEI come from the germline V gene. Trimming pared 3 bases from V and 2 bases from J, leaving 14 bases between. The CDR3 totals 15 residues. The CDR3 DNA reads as TGTGCCAGCAGTGATAATGCAGGGACGGCCTACGAGCAGTACTTC. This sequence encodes CASSDNAGTAYEQYF. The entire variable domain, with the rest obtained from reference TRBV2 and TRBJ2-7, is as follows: EPEVTQTPSHQVTQMGQEVILRCVPISNHLYFYWYRQILGQKVEFLVSFYNNEISEKSEIFDDQFSVERPDGSNFTLKIRSTKLEDSAMYFCASSDNAGTAYEQYFGPGTRLTVT.

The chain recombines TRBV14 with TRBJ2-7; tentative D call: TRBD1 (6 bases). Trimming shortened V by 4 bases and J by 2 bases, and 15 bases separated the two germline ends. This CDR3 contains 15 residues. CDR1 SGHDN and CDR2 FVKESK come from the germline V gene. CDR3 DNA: TGTGCCAGCAGCCCTGGGGGCCCCAAGCCCTACGAGCAGTACTTC. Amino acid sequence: CASSPGGPKPYEQYF. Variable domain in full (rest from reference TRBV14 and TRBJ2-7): EAGVTQFPSHSVIEKGQTVTLRCDPISGHDNLYWYRRVMGKEIKFLLHFVKESKQDESGMPNNRFLAERTGGTYSTLKVQPAELEDSGVYFCASSPGGPKPYEQYFGPGTRLTVT.

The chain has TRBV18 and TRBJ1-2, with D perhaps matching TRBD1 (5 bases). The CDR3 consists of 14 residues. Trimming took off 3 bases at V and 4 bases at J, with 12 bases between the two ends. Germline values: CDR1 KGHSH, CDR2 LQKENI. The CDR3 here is CASSPEQEIYGYTF. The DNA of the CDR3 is TGTGCCAGCTCACCCGAACAGGAGATCTATGGCTACACCTTC.

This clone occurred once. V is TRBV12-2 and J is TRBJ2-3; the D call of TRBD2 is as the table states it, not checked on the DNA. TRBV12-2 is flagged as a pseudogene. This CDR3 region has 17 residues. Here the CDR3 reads CASRSAGTSVVRDTQYF. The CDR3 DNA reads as TGTGCAAGTCGCTCAGCCGGGACTAGCGTTGTTAGGGATACGCAGTATTTT.

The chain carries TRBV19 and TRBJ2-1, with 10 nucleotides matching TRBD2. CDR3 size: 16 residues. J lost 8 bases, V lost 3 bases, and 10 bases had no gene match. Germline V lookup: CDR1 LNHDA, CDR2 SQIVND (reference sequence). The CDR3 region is CASSISVAGGFHEQFF. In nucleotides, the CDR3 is TGTGCCAGTAGTATCTCGGTAGCGGGAGGATTCCATGAGCAGTTCTTC.

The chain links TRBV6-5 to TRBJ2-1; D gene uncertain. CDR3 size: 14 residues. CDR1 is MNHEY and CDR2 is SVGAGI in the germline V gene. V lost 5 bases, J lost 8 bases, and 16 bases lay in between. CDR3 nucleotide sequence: TGTGCCAGCAGTCCCGGTCGCGATTCGGATGAGCAGTTCTTC. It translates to CASSPGRDSDEQFF.

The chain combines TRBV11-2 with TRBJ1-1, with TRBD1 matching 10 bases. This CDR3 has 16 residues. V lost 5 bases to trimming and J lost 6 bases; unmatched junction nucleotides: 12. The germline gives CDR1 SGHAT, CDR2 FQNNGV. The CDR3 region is CASSTGQGSGGSEAFF. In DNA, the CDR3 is TGTGCCAGCAGCACGGGACAGGGGTCGGGGGGCTCTGAAGCTTTCTTT.

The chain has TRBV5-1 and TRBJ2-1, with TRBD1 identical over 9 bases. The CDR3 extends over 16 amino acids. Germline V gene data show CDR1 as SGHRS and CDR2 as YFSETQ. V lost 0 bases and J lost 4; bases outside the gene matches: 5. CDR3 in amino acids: CASSLAGTGMYNEQFF. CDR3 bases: TGCGCCAGCAGCTTGGCGGGGACAGGGATGTACAATGAGCAGTTCTTC.

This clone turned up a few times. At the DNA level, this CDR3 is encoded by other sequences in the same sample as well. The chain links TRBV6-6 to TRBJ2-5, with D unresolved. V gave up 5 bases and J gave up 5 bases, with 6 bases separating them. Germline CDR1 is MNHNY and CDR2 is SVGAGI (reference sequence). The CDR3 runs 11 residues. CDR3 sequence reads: CASSQKETQYF. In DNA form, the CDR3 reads TGTGCCAGCAGTCAGAAGGAGACCCAGTACTTC.

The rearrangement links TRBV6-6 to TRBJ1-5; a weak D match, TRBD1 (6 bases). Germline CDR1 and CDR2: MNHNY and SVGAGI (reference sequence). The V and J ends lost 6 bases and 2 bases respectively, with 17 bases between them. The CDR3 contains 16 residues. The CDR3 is CASRHQQGGRNQPQHF. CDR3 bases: TGTGCCAGCAGACATCAACAGGGCGGTCGCAATCAGCCCCAGCATTTT.